This T cell receptor beta chain was recorded in a study of neoadjuvant anti-PD-1 for oral cavity cancer. Indicated time point: after neoadjuvant nivolumab, at surgical resection. These oral cavity squamous cell carcinomas were HPV-negative and locally advanced. No culture or expansion preceded analysis of these blood cells. The study's findings and limits: After neoadjuvant nivolumab, PBMC T cell clonality was significantly higher in non-responders than responders.

Repertoires were generated with immunoSEQ multiplex PCR, while TCRdb's copy carries only in-frame clones and drops some. This repertoire shows 6,500 to 8,000 clones, roughly three fifths found once; its top ten account for around 3.4%. There are 15 residues in the CDR3. CDR1 and CDR2 from the germline V gene are SGHTA and FQGNSA. V was pared by 2 bases and J by 4 bases, with 3 bases of the junction left unmatched. This clone was seen a few times. The target antigen is unknown. This TCR was recovered from a person between 40 and 80 years old with oral cavity squamous cell carcinoma. V is TRBV7-2 and J is TRBJ2-1; TRBD1 aligns across 9 bases. Sequenced here: PBMCs, sampled after nivolumab (anti-PD-1) treatment. The CDR3 reads CASSLFGQGYNEQFF. The CDR3 nucleotides read TGTGCCAGCAGCTTATTCGGACAGGGGTACAATGAGCAGTTCTTC.